Listed here are 25 T cell receptor beta chains from one sample, sequenced in a study of blood T cell repertoires in COVID-19. Some clones are missing from TCRdb's copy, which holds only in-frame ones; the method was immunoSEQ multiplex PCR. The top ten hold around 4.7% of the sample, which has 200,000 to 250,000 clones, over 75% seen once. The material sequenced was PBMCs or T cells enriched from blood (not recorded which). These receptors were taken from a man aged 30 to 45 with acute COVID-19.

This sequence joins TRBV28 and TRBJ2-7, with a weak D call TRBD2 (5 bases). The CDR3 loop spans 15 amino acids. Germline V gene lookup returns CDR1 MDHEN and CDR2 SYDVKM. The V and J ends lost 6 bases and 0 bases respectively, with 15 bases between them. The CDR3 bases are TGTGCCAGCAGAGGAGAACGGGGATACTCCTACGAGCAGTACTTC. It codes for CASRGERGYSYEQYF.

The chain joins TRBV28 to TRBJ1-2; TRBD1 matches at 9 bases. This CDR3 has 14 residues. The germline V gene has CDR1 MDHEN and CDR2 SYDVKM. V was pared by 7 bases and J by 7 bases, with 10 bases of the junction left unmatched. This CDR3 reads CASTPGDRVVGYTF. The DNA for the CDR3 is TGTGCCAGCACCCCCGGGGACAGGGTGGTTGGCTACACCTTC.

This chain links TRBV19 with TRBJ1-2, with 7 positions matching TRBD1. Germline CDR1 LNHDA, CDR2 SQIVND (reference sequence). This CDR3 has 14 residues. V trimming: 3 bases; J trimming: 3 bases; junction bases outside the gene matches: 4. The CDR3 nucleotides read TGTGCCAGTAGTATCCAGGGGGTCCACTATGGCTACACCTTC. It translates to CASSIQGVHYGYTF.

The chain joins TRBV3-1 (or the pseudogene TRBV3-2) to TRBJ2-1; 7 bases agree with TRBD2. CDR3 size: 17 residues. V trimming: 0 bases; J trimming: 4 bases; junction bases outside the gene matches: 9. Germline assignment: CDR1 LGHDT and CDR2 YNNKEL (reference sequence). The CDR3 reads CASSQDVASGVYNEQFF. For the CDR3, the DNA is TGTGCCAGCAGCCAAGATGTCGCTAGCGGAGTGTACAATGAGCAGTTCTTC.

This chain uses TRBV5-1 with TRBJ2-5; TRBD2 matches at 13 bases. Unmatched junction bases numbered 3, after V lost 6 bases and J lost 1 base. The CDR3 contains 15 residues. Germline V lookup: CDR1 SGHRS, CDR2 YFSETQ. CDR3 sequence: CASTTSGGVQETQYF. CDR3 DNA sequence: TGCGCCAGCACCACTAGCGGGGGGGTCCAAGAGACCCAGTACTTC.

V gene TRBV24-1 combines with J gene TRBJ2-3, with TRBD2 matching 8 bases. The germline gives CDR1 KGHDR, CDR2 SFDVKD. V trimming: 4 bases; J trimming: 3 bases; junction bases outside the gene matches: 8. This CDR3 comprises 16 residues. The chain's CDR3 is CATSESRGGATDTQYF. CDR3 nucleotides: TGTGCCACCAGTGAATCCCGGGGGGGGGCGACAGATACGCAGTATTTT.

This chain uses TRBV4-1 with TRBJ2-7; 12 nucleotides agree with TRBD1. The CDR3 is 15 residues long. V dropped 2 bases and J dropped 5; count of bases not matched to a gene: 4. Per the germline V gene, CDR1 is MGHRA and CDR2 is YSYEKL. The chain's CDR3 is CASSQLGQGANEQYF. CDR3 DNA: TGCGCCAGCAGCCAATTGGGACAGGGGGCAAACGAGCAGTACTTC.

The chain links TRBV29-1 to TRBJ1-1; weak D call: TRBD1 (5 bases). CDR1 SQVTM and CDR2 ANQGSEA come from the germline V gene. This CDR3 contains 13 residues. V lost 4 bases and J 2 bases, leaving 11 bases between the germline ends. CDR3 DNA sequence: TGCAGCGTTGGGGGGGGGAGAAACACTGAAGCTTTCTTT. It translates to CSVGGGRNTEAFF.

V is TRBV21-1 and J is TRBJ2-5; TRBD1, as called in the table, went unchecked against the DNA. TRBV21-1 is flagged as a pseudogene. CDR3 length equals 16 residues. CDR3 loop: CASSKVEGAQSETQYF. The CDR3 DNA reads as TGTGCCAGCAGCAAAGTGGAGGGGGCGCAATCAGAGACCCAGTACTTC.

The genes are TRBV7-9 and TRBJ1-2; TRBD1 is a possible D gene (6 bases). V shed 11 bases and J shed 2 bases, with 18 bases lying between them. This CDR3 has 14 amino acids. Per the germline V gene, CDR1 is SEHNR and CDR2 is FQNEAQ (reference sequence). CDR3 bases: TGTGCCTCGAAACGGGACATAGTAAACTATGGCTACACCTTC. Amino acids: CASKRDIVNYGYTF. Full variable domain (missing parts from reference TRBV7-9 and TRBJ1-2): DTGVSQNPRHKITKRGQNVTFRCDPISEHNRLYWYRQTLGQGPEFLTYFQNEAQLEKSRLLSDRFSAERPKGSFSTLEIQRTEQGDSAMYLCASKRDIVNYGYTFGSGTRLTVV.

This clone was picked up a small number of times. V is TRBV6-5 and J is TRBJ1-6, with TRBD1 matching over 9 bases. With 2 bases clipped from V and 9 bases from J, the junction kept 5 bases outside the gene matches. Germline CDR1 MNHEY, CDR2 SVGAGI. There are 15 residues in the CDR3. CDR3 amino acids: CASSYGGTGSSPLHF. CDR3 sequence (DNA): TGTGCCAGCAGTTACGGAGGGACAGGGAGTTCACCCCTCCACTTT.

The rearrangement joins TRBV4-2 to TRBJ2-2; D gene unclear. The CDR3 runs 15 residues. The germline gives CDR1 LGHNA, CDR2 YNFKEQ. V gave up 2 bases and J gave up 6 bases, with 13 bases separating them. The DNA of the CDR3 is TGTGCCAGCAGCCAAAACGTGGGCTGGGCCGGGGAGCTGTTTTTT. Its protein product is CASSQNVGWAGELFF.

The V gene is TRBV7-9, the J gene TRBJ1-5, with 9 bases fitting TRBD1. The length of the CDR3 is 16 residues. Germline CDR1 SEHNR, CDR2 FQNEAQ (reference sequence). Unmatched junction bases numbered 7, after V lost 5 bases and J lost 2 bases. The CDR3 loop is CASSPNTGGGNQPQHF. The DNA for the CDR3 is TGTGCCAGCAGCCCAAACACAGGGGGCGGCAATCAGCCCCAGCATTTT. The full variable domain, its missing parts supplied by reference TRBV7-9 and TRBJ1-5, is DTGVSQNPRHKITKRGQNVTFRCDPISEHNRLYWYRQTLGQGPEFLTYFQNEAQLEKSRLLSDRFSAERPKGSFSTLEIQRTEQGDSAMYLCASSPNTGGGNQPQHFGDGTRLSIL.

This clone was detected only a few times. This sequence joins TRBV7-9 and TRBJ2-3; D remains ambiguous. CDR3 length: 12 amino acids. The ends were cut back, 6 bases at V and 9 bases at J, with 13 bases in the middle. CDR1 and CDR2 (germline): SEHNR, FQNEAQ (reference sequence). The CDR3 bases are TGTGCCAGCAGTTGGTCCGGCGGCACGCAGTATTTT. Protein sequence: CASSWSGGTQYF.

CDR3 bases: TGTGCCAGCAGCCCCTCTGACCGACTGAATTCACCCCTCCACTTT. This gives the protein CASSPSDRLNSPLHF. The chain combines TRBV3-1 (or the pseudogene TRBV3-2) with TRBJ1-6, with D hard to call. With 4 bases removed from V and 7 bases from J, the gap between germline ends came to 14 bases. This CDR3 region has 15 residues. CDR1 is LGHDT and CDR2 is YNNKEL in the germline V gene (reference sequence).

The chain has TRBV29-1 and TRBJ2-7; weak D call: TRBD2 (5 bases). V gave up 3 bases and J gave up 0 bases, with 12 bases separating them. The CDR3 has 14 amino acids. Germline lookup yields CDR1 SQVTM and CDR2 ANQGSEA. The CDR3 DNA reads TGCAGCGTTGATTCAGAAAGCGGCTCCTACGAGCAGTACTTC. It translates to CSVDSESGSYEQYF.

This rearrangement joins TRBV5-1 to TRBJ1-1, with 10 bases identical to TRBD1. Germline values: CDR1 SGHRS, CDR2 YFSETQ. The CDR3 has 15 amino acids. V gave up 3 bases and J gave up 5 bases; unmatched junction bases: 7. The CDR3 protein is CASSSLDRGRTEAFF. CDR3 DNA: TGCGCCAGCAGCTCTTTGGACAGGGGGAGAACTGAAGCTTTCTTT.

The chain joins TRBV4-1 to TRBJ2-3, with 8 bases fitting TRBD2. The CDR3 extends over 15 amino acids. Trimming cost V 0 bases and J 5 bases; bases outside gene matches: 4. Germline loops: CDR1 MGHRA, CDR2 YSYEKL. CDR3 amino acids: CASSQEERGGDTQYF. The CDR3 region has the DNA TGCGCCAGCAGCCAAGAAGAACGGGGGGGAGATACGCAGTATTTT.

This chain joins TRBV5-5 and TRBJ2-2, with 7 bases matching TRBD2. Germline V CDR1 and CDR2: SGHKS, YYEKEE (reference sequence). The CDR3 runs to 14 residues. Losses at the gene ends were 4 bases for V and 7 bases for J; bases not matched to a gene: 7. Here the CDR3 DNA reads TGTGCCAGCAGCACTGAAGGGAGGGTCGGGGAGCTGTTTTTT. It translates to CASSTEGRVGELFF.

This chain links TRBV6-5 with TRBJ1-2; 8 nucleotides agree with TRBD1. The CDR3 has 15 amino acids. The V and J ends lost 0 bases and 4 bases, in that order; junction bases with no gene match: 4. CDR1 and CDR2 from the germline V gene are MNHEY and SVGAGI. This chain's CDR3 is CASSYSEGQGYGYTF. The CDR3 DNA sequence: TGTGCCAGCAGTTACTCGGAAGGACAGGGCTATGGCTACACCTTC.

The chain links TRBV9 to TRBJ2-5; D perhaps matches TRBD1 (5 bases). Germline loops: CDR1 SGDLS, CDR2 YYNGEE. The CDR3 runs 14 residues. The ends were cut back, 5 bases at V and 5 bases at J, with 16 bases in the middle. Here the CDR3 reads CASSLVGVWETQYF. The CDR3 DNA sequence: TGTGCCAGCAGTCTGGTAGGGGTTTGGGAGACCCAGTACTTC.

The rearrangement links TRBV5-1 to TRBJ1-1, with TRBD1 as a possible D gene (5 bases). The CDR3 covers 13 residues. V dropped 4 bases and J dropped 5 bases, with 12 bases sitting between them. Per germline, CDR1 SGHRS and CDR2 YFSETQ. The CDR3 sequence: CASSPPGETEAFF. The DNA of the CDR3 is TGCGCCAGCAGCCCCCCGGGGGAGACTGAAGCTTTCTTT.

V usage is TRBV6-5 and J usage is TRBJ1-2, with a tentative D call TRBD1 (6 bases). There are 13 residues in the CDR3. The V and J ends lost 8 bases and 7 bases respectively, with 17 bases between them. Germline loops: CDR1 MNHEY, CDR2 SVGAGI. The DNA of the CDR3 is TGTGCCAGCCTTTCGGACAGTGCGGGTGGCTACACCTTC. It yields the protein CASLSDSAGGYTF.

This chain connects TRBV6-5 to TRBJ2-3, with TRBD1 matching 9 bases. The germline gives CDR1 MNHEY, CDR2 SVGAGI. The CDR3 totals 16 residues. V shed 0 bases and J 6 bases; nucleotides not matched to a gene: 7. CDR3 residues: CASSYSGTGLRDTQYF. The CDR3 coding sequence is TGTGCCAGCAGTTACTCCGGGACAGGGTTGAGGGATACGCAGTATTTT.

This chain links TRBV25-1 with TRBJ1-2; tentative D call: TRBD1 (6 bases). Trimming removed 2 bases at V and 3 bases at J, with 19 bases between. The germline V gene has CDR1 MGHDK and CDR2 SYGVNS. The CDR3 is 17 amino acids. The CDR3 DNA reads as TGTGCCAGCAGTGAAAGATTTCTGGGGGCGGGTCACTATGGCTACACCTTC. Its protein product is CASSERFLGAGHYGYTF.